Following are 10 T cell receptor beta chains from one sample sequenced in a study of cytomegalovirus exposure and HLA in healthy donors. The PCR employed 60 Vbeta primers together with 13 Jbeta primers. Only in-frame clones appear in the TCRdb table, and some are missing; sequencing was by immunoSEQ multiplex PCR. The sample holds 110,000 to 150,000 clones; over 60% are singletons and the top ten take 1.5% to 2%. The specimen was PBMCs. These receptors all come from a woman aged 40 to 50 in good health and CMV-seronegative.

The chain is built from TRBV29-1 and TRBJ2-4; TRBD1 aligns across 8 bases. J lost 8 bases, V lost 3 bases, and 3 bases had no gene match. Germline CDR1 and CDR2: SQVTM and ANQGSEA. This CDR3 spans 12 amino acids. For the CDR3, the DNA is TGCAGCGTTGAGCAGGGGGCATACATTCAGTACTTC. It yields the protein CSVEQGAYIQYF.

On this clone: The junction does not match germline at one end; this may be a read error. Additional DNA sequences in this sample encode the identical CDR3. The CDR3 loop reads CASRLYGQGNTEAFF. The CDR3 bases are TGTGCCAGCAGACTTTACGGACAGGGGAACACTGAGGCTTTCTTT. This chain links TRBV28 with TRBJ1-1; 9 bases are a match to TRBD1. Germline V gene data show CDR1 as MDHEN and CDR2 as SYDVKM. The CDR3 length is 15 residues.

In this sample, this clone turned up once. This chain joins TRBV10-3 and TRBJ2-6; the D gene is possibly TRBD1 (8 bases). The germline V gene encodes CDR1 ENHRY and CDR2 SYGVKD. V gave up 6 bases and J gave up 1 base, with 13 bases separating them. The CDR3 contains 16 residues. The CDR3 coding sequence is TGTGCCATCAGGACAGGGGAGGGGTCTGGGGCCAACGTCCTGACTTTC. Its protein product is CAIRTGEGSGANVLTF.

The chain recombines TRBV19 with TRBJ2-6, with D unclear. Germline V gene data show CDR1 as LNHDA and CDR2 as SQIVND (reference sequence). V gave up 8 bases and J gave up 0 bases, with 5 bases separating them. The CDR3 is made up of 13 amino acids. CDR3 residues: CASSYSGANVLTF. CDR3 nucleotide sequence: TGTGCCAGTTCCTACTCTGGGGCCAACGTCCTGACTTTC.

The chain links TRBV6-1 to TRBJ1-2, with 8 bases aligning to TRBD1. CDR1 and CDR2 (germline): MNHNS, SASEGT. CDR3 length equals 17 residues. The V segment lost 4 bases and the J segment 1 base; nucleotides outside the gene matches: 11. CDR3 DNA: TGTGCCAGCAGTGGAGGGACAGGTTTCTACAATAACTATGGCTACACCTTC. Its translation: CASSGGTGFYNNYGYTF.

The chain is built from TRBV29-1 and TRBJ2-3, with D possibly matching TRBD2 (6 bases). In germline, CDR1 is SQVTM, CDR2 ANQGSEA. Trimming left V 8 bases short and J 2 bases short, with 17 bases between. CDR3 length equals 14 residues. The CDR3 nucleotides are TGCAGCTCCTCCTCCGGAGGGGACACAGATACGCAGTATTTT. Translation: CSSSSGGDTDTQYF.

V gene TRBV7-8 combines with J gene TRBJ1-2; 7 nucleotides agree with TRBD1. V dropped 1 base and J dropped 5; count of bases not matched to a gene: 7. CDR1 is SGHVS and CDR2 is FQNEAQ in the germline V gene. There are 15 residues in the CDR3. The CDR3: CASSLDPQGNYGYTF. The CDR3 DNA follows: TGTGCCAGCAGCTTAGATCCACAGGGGAATTATGGCTACACCTTC.

The V gene is TRBV7-8, the J gene TRBJ2-1, with 8 positions matching TRBD2. Trimming removed 3 bases from V and 8 bases from J; junction bases left unmatched: 6. Per germline, CDR1 SGHVS and CDR2 FQNEAQ. CDR3 length: 14 amino acids. In DNA, the CDR3 is TGTGCCAGCAGCTTTTCTGACGGGAGGGATGAGCAGTTCTTC. Protein product: CASSFSDGRDEQFF.

The chain is built from TRBV4-2 and TRBJ1-5, with D possibly matching TRBD1 (6 bases). The CDR3 totals 16 residues. Germline V lookup: CDR1 LGHNA, CDR2 YNFKEQ. V was shortened by 0 bases and J by 7 bases, with 16 bases between the two germline ends. In DNA, the CDR3 is TGTGCCAGCAGCCAAGAACGCAGGGGCGCCTGGCAGCCCCAGCATTTT. It specifies CASSQERRGAWQPQHF.

This chain uses TRBV7-8 with TRBJ1-2; D is possibly TRBD1 (6 bases). V was clipped by 5 bases and J by 1 base, with 17 bases between them. The germline CDR1 and CDR2 sequences are SGHVS and FQNEAQ. The CDR3 is 16 residues long. CDR3 DNA: TGTGCCAGCAGCGGAGCGGGGGGCGCAGATAACTATGGCTACACCTTC. Amino acids: CASSGAGGADNYGYTF.